The entry that follows covers one T cell receptor beta chain sequence. This entry belongs to a study of blood T cell repertoires in COVID-19. Study at large: Sites in the United States, Italy and Spain provided acute and convalescent COVID-19 samples. PBMCs, B-cell-depleted T cells, or T cells provided the cDNA or gDNA that made up the material.

Sequencing was performed with immunoSEQ multiplex PCR; in TCRdb, only in-frame clones are kept and a portion is missing. The data hold about 46,000 clones, with 70% to 90% observed a single time. The germline CDR1 and CDR2 sequences are SGHAT and FQNNGV. V gave up 2 bases and J gave up 4 bases; unmatched junction bases: 13. The CDR3 sequence is 17 residues long. The chain links TRBV11-2 to TRBJ2-7; 8 nucleotides align to TRBD1. This sequence was found in a human donor in a cohort sampled during active COVID-19. The donor label of this sample is uncertain. The sequenced sample was peripheral blood. The DNA of the CDR3 is TGTGCCAGCAGCTTACCCCTTTGGGGGACAGGCTTATACGAGCAGTACTTC. Translated, it gives CASSLPLWGTGLYEQYF.